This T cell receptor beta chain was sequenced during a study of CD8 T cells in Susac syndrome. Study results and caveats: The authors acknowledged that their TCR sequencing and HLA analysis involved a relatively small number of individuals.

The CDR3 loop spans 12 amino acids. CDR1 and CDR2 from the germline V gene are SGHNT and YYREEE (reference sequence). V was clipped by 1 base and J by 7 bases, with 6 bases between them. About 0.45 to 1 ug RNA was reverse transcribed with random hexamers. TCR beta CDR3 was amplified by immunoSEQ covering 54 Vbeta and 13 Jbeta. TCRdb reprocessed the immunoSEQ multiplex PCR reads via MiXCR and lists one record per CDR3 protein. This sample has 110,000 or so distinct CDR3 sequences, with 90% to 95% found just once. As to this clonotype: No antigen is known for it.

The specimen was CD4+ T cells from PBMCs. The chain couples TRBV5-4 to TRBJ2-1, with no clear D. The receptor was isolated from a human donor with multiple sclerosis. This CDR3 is CASSLTLNEQFF. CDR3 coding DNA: TGTGCCAGCAGCTTGACCTTAAATGAGCAGTTCTTC.